The rows below give T cell receptor beta chains drawn from one sample of a study of blood T cell repertoires in COVID-19. Here immunoSEQ multiplex PCR was the method, and the copy in TCRdb shows in-frame clones only, minus some. The sample lists hundreds of thousands of clones; over 80% were seen once. Sequencing input: PBMCs or T cells enriched from blood (not recorded which). Every receptor here comes from a man aged 45-65 years who had been exposed to COVID-19. CDR3s include the opening cysteine and the closing phenylalanine or tryptophan. A D gene is named only where the DNA matches it firmly. Not every row has a clone size; where given, it reads once, few, many or a size class.

V	D	size	J	DNA	CDR3
TRBV28	TRBD1	-	TRBJ1-4	TGTGCCAGCAGTCCGCCGGGACAGTCTAATGAAAAACTGTTTTTT	CASSPPGQSNEKLFF
TRBV6-1	-	-	TRBJ1-5	TGTGCCAGCAGTGAAGCGAGGCCAGGGGCCCAGCATTTT	CASSEARPGAQHF
TRBV3-1/TRBV3-2	TRBD2	-	TRBJ2-2	TGTGCCAGCAGCCTCCCCGGACTAGCACAGAACACCGGGGAGCTGTTTTTT	CASSLPGLAQNTGELFF
TRBV5-4	-	-	TRBJ1-6	TGTGCCAGCAGCTTGAACAGGAATTCACCCCTCCACTTT	CASSLNRNSPLHF
TRBV5-1	TRBD1	-	TRBJ1-1	TGCGCCAGCAGCCTGAGACAGGGGCATGGAGCTTTCTTT	CASSLRQGHGAFF
TRBV7-2	-	-	TRBJ1-2	TGTGCCAGCAGCTTCGCACGGAGTAACTATGGCTACACCTTC	CASSFARSNYGYTF
TRBV15	-	-	TRBJ2-3	TGTGCCACCAGCAGAGGGCGGGGATTAAATACGCAGTATTTT	CATSRGRGLNTQYF
TRBV6-1	TRBD1	-	TRBJ2-2	TGTGCCAGCAGTGAGACAGGGGGCTTCGCCGGGGAGCTGTTTTTT	CASSETGGFAGELFF
TRBV7-2	-	-	TRBJ2-7	TGTGCCAGCAGCACGGACTGGGGAGGCTACGAGCAGTACTTC	CASSTDWGGYEQYF
TRBV2	TRBD1	-	TRBJ1-1	TGTGCCAGCAGTGAAGAACAGGGGAGAGTTGGCACTGAAGCTTTCTTT	CASSEEQGRVGTEAFF
TRBV18	-	-	TRBJ2-1	TGTGCCAGCTCACCGCTAAGTGAGCTTAGCTACAATGAGCAGTTCTTC	CASSPLSELSYNEQFF
TRBV5-6	-	-	TRBJ1-3	TGTGCCAGCAGCGAAGGGGTAACTGGAAACACCATATATTTT	CASSEGVTGNTIYF
TRBV7-3	-	-	TRBJ1-1	TGTGCCAGCAGCTTAACGAGGGGGACTGAAGCTTTCTTT	CASSLTRGTEAFF
TRBV24-1	TRBD2	-	TRBJ2-1	TGTGCCGTCCAAGGACTAGCGAACAATGAGCAGTTCTTC	CAVQGLANNEQFF
TRBV5-1	TRBD1	-	TRBJ1-2	TGCGCCAGCAGCTTGGGACAGGGTCTTCTTGGCTATGGCTACACCTTC	CASSLGQGLLGYGYTF
TRBV7-9	TRBD1	-	TRBJ2-3	TGTGCCAGCAGCGGAGGGGACAGGGAGGGAACAGATACGCAGTATTTT	CASSGGDREGTDTQYF
TRBV2	TRBD1	-	TRBJ1-2	TGTGCCAGCAGGGGCGGGACAGGGAAATCTAACTATGGCTACACCTTC	CASRGGTGKSNYGYTF
TRBV19	-	-	TRBJ2-1	TGTGCCAGTAGTATAGATCCCCGGACAGAGTCCTACAATGAGCAGTTCTTC	CASSIDPRTESYNEQFF
TRBV6-1	TRBD1	-	TRBJ1-4	TGTGCCAGCAGTGATGGGACAGGGGGCGAAAAACTGTTTTTT	CASSDGTGGEKLFF
TRBV5-1	-	-	TRBJ1-2	TGCGCCAGCAGCCCGGGAGCAGGGAACTATGGCTACACCTTC	CASSPGAGNYGYTF
TRBV4-2	TRBD1	-	TRBJ1-2	TGTGCCAGCAGCCACGCCGCTGACAGGGAATATGGCTACACCTTC	CASSHAADREYGYTF
TRBV25-1	-	-	TRBJ1-6	TGTGCCAGCAGTGAAAGGATGGCGGCCCGGAATTCACCCCTCCACTTT	CASSERMAARNSPLHF
TRBV28	TRBD1	-	TRBJ1-6	TGTGCCAGCACCAGAGCCGGGACAGGGAGTTCACCCCTCCACTTT	CASTRAGTGSSPLHF
TRBV7-9	TRBD1	-	TRBJ2-2	TGTGCCAGCAGCCCGTGGACAGGGGGCAACACCGGGGAGCTGTTTTTT	CASSPWTGGNTGELFF
TRBV19	TRBD1	-	TRBJ1-6	TGTGCCAGTAGCCCCGGGACAGTCTATAATTCACCCCTCCACTTT	CASSPGTVYNSPLHF
TRBV7-3	-	-	TRBJ2-7	TGTGCCAGCAGCTCGACAGGAGGCGAGCAGTACTTC	CASSSTGGEQYF
TRBV19	TRBD1	once	TRBJ2-1	TGTGCCAGTAGTATCTGGACAGGTTCCTACAATGAGCAGTTCTTC	CASSIWTGSYNEQFF
TRBV27	TRBD1	-	TRBJ2-2	TGTGCCAGCAGTTTAAAAGTGGGTGGGACAGGGTCTCCCGGGGAGCTGTTTTTT	CASSLKVGGTGSPGELFF
TRBV5-1	-	few	TRBJ1-3	TGCGCCAGCAGCTTAGGGGATACTGGAAACACCATATATTTT	CASSLGDTGNTIYF